The clone carrying this T cell receptor beta chain came up many times. The target antigen is unknown. The CDR3 runs to 14 residues. CDR1 is SGHTA, CDR2 FQGNSA, per germline. The trim removed 3 bases at V and 3 bases at J, leaving 1 base unmatched. TCRdb itself ran the multiplex PCR reads through MiXCR, one entry per CDR3 protein. The table has some 120,000 distinct CDR3 sequences, 20% seen once. Samples came from axillary lymph nodes draining the breast cancer. This entry comes from a study of breast tumors, draining lymph nodes, adjacent tissues. Study-wide results and caveats: Compared with lymph nodes, tumors were less diverse; compared with nontumor tissue, more. Luminal-like breast cancer showed significantly greater tumor-nontumor repertoire similarity than basal-like breast cancer did. The data were judged consistent with most tumor T cells coming from lymph node and expanding in tumor. The lymph node origin of tumor T cells was framed as consistent with a hypothesis, not demonstrated.

This chain connects TRBV7-2 to TRBJ1-5; 8 nucleotides line up with TRBD1. The clonotype comes from a female donor with breast cancer. Some clones in this sample may be carry-over from other donors' samples. The material sequenced was axillary lymph node tissue. In DNA form, the CDR3 reads TGTGCCAGCAGCTTGGGACAGGTCAATCAGCCCCAGCATTTT. It is translated as CASSLGQVNQPQHF.